The T cell receptor (beta chain) described here comes from a study of response to subunit inactivated influenza vaccine. Using its own MiXCR run on the RT-PCR reads, TCRdb lists one record per CDR3 protein. This table holds around 150,000 distinct CDR3 sequences, roughly a tenth found once. This CDR3 has 15 amino acids. Germline V gives CDR1 SEHNR, CDR2 FQNEAQ (reference sequence). V shed 1 base, J shed 6 bases, and the junction held 5 bases outside the gene matches. The table lists this clonotype with many counts. Its antigen remains unknown. Study-wide results and caveats: A suggestion made by the authors is that each seasonal influenza vaccination recruits few new T cells.

The TCR comes from a man in his fifties who received an inactivated influenza vaccine. The sequences come from non-naive T cells sorted from PBMCs, collected about 40 days after vaccination. The chain carries TRBV7-9 and TRBJ2-2; 7 nucleotides agree with TRBD1. CDR3 residues: CASSLGTGAAGELFF. The CDR3 DNA is TGTGCCAGCAGCTTAGGGACAGGCGCCGCCGGGGAGCTGTTTTTT.